This TCR beta chain was sequenced in a study of blood T cell repertoires in COVID-19 (dated by TCRdb to 2020 to 2021). Background on the whole study: Samples covering the acute and convalescent phases of COVID-19 were provided by collaborators in the United States, Italy and Spain. The material from the prospective study consisted of cDNA or gDNA derived from T cells, B-cell-depleted T cells, or PBMCs. The dataset comprised deeply sampled blood TCRbeta repertoires from subjects exposed to, actively infected with, or recovered from COVID-19. The repertoires were made available in a free public database intended to serve as a resource for research on the immune response to SARS-CoV-2. Samples came from the ongoing ImmuneRACE study (first 160 participants) plus 1,254 subjects from 6 global collaborators. The sample metadata nearly always contained a de-identified subject ID, COVID-19 status, age in years and sex. Where available, HLA class I and class II types were obtained from metadata supplied by the sample provider rather than from assay-based typing. Beyond this particular receptor, the publication reports: The quantity of clinical and demographic metadata differed by source and by participant and was supplied without curation.

TCRbeta CDR3 regions were amplified from genomic DNA by means of the immunoSEQ Assay, a bias-controlled multiplex PCR. Turning to the authors' computational methods: Within the assay, amplification of reference gene primers was used to estimate how many nucleated cells each sample contained. To quantify the absolute abundance of each unique TCRbeta CDR3 rearrangement, sequence reads were collapsed and filtered. For each sample, productive Simpson clonality was calculated by taking the square root of Simpson's diversity index across productive rearrangements. The table comes from immuneACCESS by way of TCRdb, which keeps in-frame sequences with V and J called. Part of the clones is missing from these tables; in studies checked, under half for an unresolved V gene and the rest for unknown reasons. V and J calls and clone size are copied from that table; D and trimming were computed from the DNA. This sample holds 170,000 or so clones; 80% to 90% were observed only once. Together, the top ten hold more than 7.5% of the sample.

Whole blood was collected in K2EDTA tubes by collaborating institutions according to the institutions' own protocols. For TCRbeta analysis, collaborator samples were shipped as frozen whole blood, as isolated PBMCs, or as DNA extracted from either sample type. Details on this clone: The target of this receptor is not known. No much larger clone exists at a distance of one base, and base qualities are not known.

The CDR3 covers 15 residues, taking in both the cysteine and the phenylalanine. The only DNA kept is the CDR3, 45 bases in frame from the first base. The germline V and J ends show losses of 2 bases and 2 bases respectively, and no gene match explains 4 bases of the junction. The germline V gene gives CDR1 as SNHLY and CDR2 as FYNNEI. The TCR sequence derives from a man aged 45-65 years with active or convalescent COVID-19. The sequencing sample was made of peripheral blood. The rearranged segments are TRBV2 and TRBJ2-5; TRBD2 lines up with 8 middle nucleotides. The DNA reads as follows: TGTGCCAGCAGTGAACAGCGGGGGAGACAAGAGACCCAGTACTTC. This yields the protein CASSEQRGRQETQYF.